This T cell receptor (beta chain) was obtained from a study of siplizumab effects on memory and regulatory T cells. V lost 3 bases and J 5 bases, leaving 8 bases between the germline ends. The length of the CDR3 is 12 residues. Germline CDR1 SGHTS, CDR2 YDEGEE. Per sample, roughly 10^5 TCR templates underwent assay. Repertoires were generated with immunoSEQ multiplex PCR, while TCRdb's copy carries only in-frame clones and drops some. The data show 85,000 to 130,000 clones, more than 85% seen once. Sequencing input: CD4+ T cells sorted from blood. This receptor was identified in a human donor in good health. Some clones in this sample may be carry-over from other donors' samples. The V and J genes are TRBV5-8 and TRBJ1-2, with D possibly TRBD1 on 6 matching bases. CDR3: CASSSGQYGYTF. CDR3 sequence (DNA): TGTGCCAGCAGCTCCGGACAGTATGGCTACACCTTC.